The 30 T cell receptor beta chains below all came from one sample that was sequenced in a study of monozygotic twins with inflammatory bowel disease. TCRdb reprocessed the 5' RACE reads and reports one entry per CDR3 protein, with no DNA. The repertoire table contains about 210,000 distinct CDR3 sequences. Sequencing was carried out using blood. The receptors here all came from a human donor with ulcerative colitis or Crohn's disease, or a healthy co-twin of an affected twin (not recorded which).

The V and J genes are TRBV5-1 and TRBJ2-5; the D gene TCRdb calls, TRBD2, cannot be checked with no DNA. The CDR3 is made up of 15 amino acids. Germline V gene data show CDR1 as SGHRS and CDR2 as YFSETQ. CDR3 amino acids: CASSLAPKPLETQYF.

The chain carries TRBV7-6 and TRBJ2-1; TCRdb returns TRBD1, unconfirmable since there is no DNA. This CDR3 is built from 13 residues. Germline CDR1 SGHVS, CDR2 FNYEAQ. CDR3 protein: CASSLRPPVEQFF.

The V gene is TRBV6-1, the J gene TRBJ2-2; with no DNA, the TCRdb D assignment of TRBD1 cannot be verified. Germline V gene data show CDR1 as MNHNS and CDR2 as SASEGT. This CDR3 has 15 amino acids. The CDR3 loop reads CASERDSLLAGELFF.

This chain uses TRBV29-1 with TRBJ1-3. CDR1 and CDR2 from the germline V gene are SQVTM and ANQGSEA. The CDR3 consists of 12 residues. This CDR3 reads CSVVSAIDTIYF.

This chain connects TRBV7-9 to TRBJ1-1; TCRdb names TRBD1, which stays unverified in the absence of DNA. This CDR3 spans 12 amino acids. CDR1 and CDR2 from the germline V gene are SEHNR and FQNEAQ (reference sequence). CDR3 protein: CASRFPGTEAFF.

The CDR3 loop reads CGAGTPNQPQHF. This chain connects TRBV20-1 to TRBJ1-5; with no DNA, the TCRdb D assignment of TRBD1 cannot be verified. CDR1 DFQATT and CDR2 SNEGSKA come from the germline V gene (reference sequence). The CDR3 covers 12 residues.

V usage is TRBV7-9 and J usage is TRBJ2-5; TCRdb's D gene call, TRBD2, goes unchecked for lack of DNA. Germline V gives CDR1 SEHNR, CDR2 FQNEAQ (reference sequence). The CDR3 has 15 residues. CDR3 loop: CASSPGTSGEETQYF.

The V call is TRBV5-1, the J call TRBJ2-7; TCRdb outputs TRBD1, but without DNA this stays unchecked. Germline values: CDR1 SGHRS, CDR2 YFSETQ. CDR3 length: 16 amino acids. The CDR3 is CASSLSQPGQDYEQYF.

The chain links TRBV7-9 to TRBJ2-5; checking the TCRdb D call of TRBD1 is not possible without DNA. The CDR3 length is 14 residues. In germline, CDR1 is SEHNR, CDR2 FQNEAQ (reference sequence). This CDR3 is CASSSQGMGETQYF.

The gene calls are TRBV20-1 and TRBJ2-3. Germline CDR1 reads DFQATT; CDR2 reads SNEGSKA (reference sequence). This CDR3 is built from 15 residues. The CDR3: CSARALGLATDTQYF.

V and J are TRBV4-1 and TRBJ2-1; TCRdb lists TRBD1, though no DNA is available to test this call. The V gene's germline CDR1 is MGHRA and CDR2 YSYEKL. This CDR3 contains 14 residues. The CDR3 sequence is CASSQILGADEQFF.

V usage is TRBV6-1 and J usage is TRBJ2-2; with no DNA, the TCRdb D assignment of TRBD1 cannot be verified. The CDR3 totals 12 residues. Germline-derived CDR1 and CDR2 are MNHNS and SASEGT. This CDR3 reads CASKGANGELFF.

The chain joins TRBV5-4 to TRBJ2-7; with no DNA, the TCRdb D assignment of TRBD1 cannot be verified. Germline V gives CDR1 SGHNT, CDR2 YYREEE (reference sequence). The CDR3 has 15 residues. This chain's CDR3 is CASRYDRGFVHEQYF.

The rearrangement joins TRBV6-1 to TRBJ2-3; there is no DNA to check the TCRdb D call of TRBD2. The germline V gene encodes CDR1 MNHNS and CDR2 SASEGT. This CDR3 comprises 14 residues. The CDR3: CASTERKGLHTQYF.

The chain links TRBV15 to TRBJ1-6; the TCRdb D gene call, TRBD1, has no DNA to confirm it. The germline gives CDR1 LNHNV, CDR2 YYDKDF (reference sequence). The CDR3 loop spans 16 amino acids. The CDR3 sequence is CATRGQGSRISSPLHF.

The chain links TRBV7-2 to TRBJ2-1. CDR1 and CDR2 (germline): SGHTA, FQGNSA. CDR3 size: 12 residues. CDR3 in amino acids: CASSLGSLEQFF.

The rearrangement uses TRBV29-1 and TRBJ2-5. This CDR3 has 12 residues. CDR1 is SQVTM and CDR2 is ANQGSEA in the germline V gene. The CDR3 sequence is CSVDWSQETQYF.

This sequence joins TRBV5-5 and TRBJ2-1; TCRdb reports TRBD1, a call that lacks DNA to check it against. This CDR3 contains 14 residues. Germline assignment: CDR1 SGHKS and CDR2 YYEKEE (reference sequence). The CDR3 reads CASSSIQGAGEQFF.

The gene calls are TRBV28 and TRBJ2-2; as DNA is missing, the TRBD1 call by TCRdb cannot be tested. The CDR3 covers 13 residues. Germline V CDR1 and CDR2: MDHEN, SYDVKM. The CDR3 protein is CASNQGYTGELFF.

The chain uses TRBV5-1 and TRBJ1-2; TCRdb calls TRBD1, which cannot be checked without DNA. The CDR3 runs 14 residues. Germline-derived CDR1 and CDR2 are SGHRS and YFSETQ. CDR3 residues: CASSSETGKYGYTF.

V is TRBV5-8 and J is TRBJ1-6; TCRdb calls TRBD1, which cannot be checked without DNA. Looked up from germline, CDR1 is SGHTS and CDR2 is YDEGEE. The CDR3 totals 16 residues. This chain's CDR3 is CASRRAGTGDNSPLHF.

This chain uses TRBV5-1 with TRBJ2-3; TCRdb returns TRBD1, unconfirmable since there is no DNA. The CDR3 extends over 17 amino acids. CDR1 is SGHRS, CDR2 YFSETQ, per germline. This chain's CDR3 is CASSIPGTGGRTDTQYF.

The V and J genes are TRBV2 and TRBJ2-2; TCRdb returns TRBD1, unconfirmable since there is no DNA. Germline V gives CDR1 SNHLY, CDR2 FYNNEI. CDR3 length: 15 residues. This CDR3 is CASSEETVDTGELFF.

V and J are TRBV29-1 and TRBJ2-7; TCRdb selects TRBD1, and the lack of DNA leaves this call unchecked. The CDR3 has 14 residues. The germline V gene has CDR1 SQVTM and CDR2 ANQGSEA. The CDR3 protein is CSVRGGGPTYEQYF.

V gene TRBV20-1 combines with J gene TRBJ2-1; TCRdb lists TRBD2, though no DNA is available to test this call. The germline gives CDR1 DFQATT, CDR2 SNEGSKA (reference sequence). The CDR3 is 17 residues long. CDR3 protein: CSARGLAGGLSYNEQFF.

This chain links TRBV27 with TRBJ2-4; with no DNA, the TCRdb D assignment of TRBD2 cannot be verified. This CDR3 comprises 14 residues. Per the germline V gene, CDR1 is MNHEY and CDR2 is SMNVEV (reference sequence). This CDR3 is CASSSLAGENIQYF.

The J gene is TRBJ2-1, the V gene TRBV20-1; as DNA is missing, the TRBD2 call by TCRdb cannot be tested. CDR1 and CDR2 (germline): DFQATT, SNEGSKA (reference sequence). The CDR3 is 12 residues long. The CDR3 region is CSASRRTNEQFF.

The chain employs TRBV5-1 and TRBJ2-2; the D call from TCRdb, TRBD2, cannot be confirmed without DNA. Per germline, CDR1 SGHRS and CDR2 YFSETQ. This CDR3 comprises 15 residues. The CDR3 reads CASSFSTSGTGELFF.

This chain connects TRBV7-9 to TRBJ2-3; the D call from TCRdb, TRBD2, cannot be confirmed without DNA. This CDR3 region has 15 residues. Looked up from germline, CDR1 is SEHNR and CDR2 is FQNEAQ (reference sequence). The CDR3 here is CASRRAGGRADTQYF. The full variable domain, completed using reference TRBV7-9 and TRBJ2-3, is DTGVSQNPRHKITKRGQNVTFRCDPISEHNRLYWYRQTLGQGPEFLTYFQNEAQLEKSRLLSDRFSAERPKGSFSTLEIQRTEQGDSAMYLCASRRAGGRADTQYFGPGTRLTVL.

The V and J genes are TRBV25-1 and TRBJ1-2; absent DNA, TCRdb's TRBD1 call cannot be checked. The CDR3 length is 14 residues. CDR1 is MGHDK, CDR2 SYGVNS, per germline. The CDR3 reads CASSEFTGPYGYTF.